These 21 T cell receptor beta chains were sequenced from one sample in a study of PD-1 blockade in mismatch repair-deficient tumors. Sequencing was performed with immunoSEQ multiplex PCR; in TCRdb, only in-frame clones are kept and a portion is missing. The profile shows roughly 45,000 clones, 77% of them singletons. Sequencing used PBMCs, obtained before pembrolizumab treatment. These receptors came from an adult with mismatch repair-deficient cancer.

The genes are TRBV7-8 and TRBJ2-3; 13 nucleotides align to TRBD2. Losses at the gene ends were 5 bases for V and 4 bases for J; bases not matched to a gene: 9. The CDR3 loop spans 17 amino acids. Germline CDR1 and CDR2: SGHVS and FQNEAQ. The DNA of the CDR3 is TGTGCCAGCAGCCCCCAACAGACTAGCGGGAGGCCAGATACGCAGTATTTT. Its protein is CASSPQQTSGRPDTQYF.

This sequence joins TRBV12-5 and TRBJ2-7, with a weak D call TRBD1 (6 bases). The CDR3 runs to 13 residues. In germline, CDR1 is LGHNT, CDR2 FRNRAP. V shed 4 bases and J shed 3 bases, with 10 bases lying between them. The CDR3: CASGWGTNYEQYF. The CDR3 DNA is TGTGCTAGTGGTTGGGGGACAAACTACGAGCAGTACTTC.

The chain combines TRBV4-1 with TRBJ1-1; D is unclear. V was shortened by 2 bases and J by 4 bases, with 14 bases between the two germline ends. From germline, CDR1 is MGHRA and CDR2 YSYEKL. The CDR3 spans 15 residues. CDR3: CASSQPYGRVTEAFF. In DNA form, the CDR3 reads TGCGCCAGCAGCCAACCATACGGCCGTGTCACTGAAGCTTTCTTT.

The chain uses TRBV30 and TRBJ1-2; 9 nucleotides line up with TRBD1. The CDR3 loop spans 14 amino acids. Germline V lookup: CDR1 GTSNPN, CDR2 SVGIG (reference sequence). V gave up 0 bases and J gave up 7 bases; unmatched junction bases: 6. CDR3 residues: CAWSVRDREVGYTF. The CDR3 nucleotides read TGTGCCTGGAGTGTACGGGACAGGGAAGTTGGCTACACCTTC.

This clone was seen once. V gene TRBV7-2 combines with J gene TRBJ2-7; no definite D call. From germline, CDR1 is SGHTA and CDR2 FQGNSA. The CDR3 has 12 amino acids. V lost 5 bases and J 3 bases, leaving 8 bases between the germline ends. The CDR3 sequence: CASSPTSYEQYF. The CDR3 nucleotides read TGTGCCAGCAGCCCCACCAGCTACGAGCAGTACTTC.

This clone appeared a single time. The V and J genes are TRBV7-2 and TRBJ2-2, with D maybe TRBD2 (5 bases). The germline V and J ends were trimmed by 5 bases and 7 bases, with 8 bases remaining between them. Germline-derived CDR1 and CDR2 are SGHTA and FQGNSA. This CDR3 has 12 residues. The CDR3: CASSPGFGELFF. The CDR3 nucleotides read TGTGCCAGCAGCCCGGGGTTCGGGGAGCTGTTTTTT. The full variable domain, with the rest looked up from reference TRBV7-2 and TRBJ2-2, is GAGVSQSPSNKVTEKGKDVELRCDPISGHTALYWYRQSLGQGLEFLIYFQGNSAPDKSGLPSDRFSAERTGGSVSTLTIQRTQQEDSAVYLCASSPGFGELFFGEGSRLTVL.

The V and J genes are TRBV10-3 and TRBJ2-2; D may be TRBD1 or TRBD2 (5 bases each). This CDR3 contains 17 residues. The germline gives CDR1 ENHRY, CDR2 SYGVKD. V was trimmed by 0 bases and J by 1 base, leaving 12 bases between them. The DNA for the CDR3 is TGTGCCATCAGTGAGTCGTTCGGGGCGATGAACACCGGGGAGCTGTTTTTT. It yields the protein CAISESFGAMNTGELFF.

V usage is TRBV5-6 and J usage is TRBJ2-7, with a weak D call TRBD2 (5 bases). V lost 5 bases and J 5 bases, leaving 14 bases between the germline ends. The CDR3 sequence is 13 residues long. Germline V gene lookup returns CDR1 SGHDT and CDR2 YYEEEE. CDR3 in DNA: TGTGCCAGCAGTGTTGGAGGAAGTAACGAGCAGTACTTC. Protein product: CASSVGGSNEQYF. Full variable domain (rest looked up from reference TRBV5-6 and TRBJ2-7): DAGVTQSPTHLIKTRGQQVTLRCSPKSGHDTVSWYQQALGQGPQFIFQYYEEEERQRGNFPDRFSGHQFPNYSSELNVNALLLGDSALYLCASSVGGSNEQYFGPGTRLTVT.

The V call is TRBV18, the J call TRBJ1-4; the D is unclear. Germline V lookup: CDR1 KGHSH, CDR2 LQKENI. Trimming shortened V by 4 bases and J by 8 bases, and 8 bases separated the two germline ends. The CDR3 has 12 residues. The CDR3 bases are TGTGCCAGCTCACTAGGAACCGAAAAACTGTTTTTT. This encodes CASSLGTEKLFF.

The chain is built from TRBV5-6 and TRBJ2-6; the D is unclear. The V gene's germline CDR1 is SGHDT and CDR2 YYEEEE. Trimming removed 1 base at V and 0 bases at J, with 5 bases between. The CDR3 has 15 residues. The CDR3 region is CASSLSLSGANVLTF. The CDR3 DNA is TGTGCCAGCAGCTTGTCCCTCTCTGGGGCCAACGTCCTGACTTTC.

The genes are TRBV15 and TRBJ2-3; D is possibly TRBD2 (6 bases). This CDR3 spans 16 amino acids. The V gene's germline CDR1 is LNHNV and CDR2 YYDKDF (reference sequence). V lost 4 bases and J lost 8, with 22 bases in between. CDR3 sequence: CATSTAGRTPSGTQYF. The CDR3 DNA follows: TGTGCCACCAGCACGGCGGGACGGACCCCATCAGGTACGCAGTATTTT. Looking up the rest from reference TRBV15 and TRBJ2-3 gives the full variable domain: DAMVIQNPRYQVTQFGKPVTLSCSQTLNHNVMYWYQQKSSQAPKLLFHYYDKDFNNEADTPDNFQSRRPNTSFCFLDIRSPGLGDTAMYLCATSTAGRTPSGTQYFGPGTRLTVL.

The chain is built from TRBV25-1 and TRBJ1-1; 8 bases match TRBD1. Germline values: CDR1 MGHDK, CDR2 SYGVNS. This CDR3 is built from 13 residues. Losses at the gene ends were 2 bases for V and 4 bases for J; bases not matched to a gene: 0. CDR3 residues: CASSETGGTEAFF. DNA for the CDR3: TGTGCCAGCAGTGAAACAGGGGGCACTGAAGCTTTCTTT.

This chain joins TRBV19 and TRBJ2-1; possibly TRBD1 or TRBD2 for D (6 bases each). Germline V gene lookup returns CDR1 LNHDA and CDR2 SQIVND (reference sequence). This CDR3 comprises 13 residues. V lost 3 bases, J lost 10 bases, and 13 bases lay in between. For the CDR3, the DNA is TGTGCCAGTAGTATTACGGGGGCGGGAGAGCAGTTCTTC. It is translated as CASSITGAGEQFF.

J is TRBJ2-3 and V is TRBV18, with D unresolved. The CDR3 is made up of 15 amino acids. V was shortened by 3 bases and J by 0 bases, with 10 bases between the two germline ends. Germline CDR1 and CDR2: KGHSH and LQKENI. In DNA, the CDR3 is TGTGCCAGCTCACCTTCTTCTCCTAGCACAGATACGCAGTATTTT. It translates to CASSPSSPSTDTQYF.

J is TRBJ2-3 and V is TRBV5-6, with D perhaps matching TRBD1 (6 bases). The CDR3 has 13 amino acids. V was clipped by 4 bases and J by 1 base, with 7 bases between them. From germline, CDR1 is SGHDT and CDR2 YYEEEE. CDR3 nucleotide sequence: TGTGCCAGCAGCCGGACAGGCACAGATACGCAGTATTTT. It translates to CASSRTGTDTQYF.

The gene calls are TRBV30 and TRBJ2-3; unclear D gene. Germline-derived CDR1 and CDR2 are GTSNPN and SVGIG (reference sequence). The ends were cut back, 0 bases at V and 4 bases at J, with 14 bases in the middle. CDR3 length equals 15 residues. CDR3 coding DNA: TGTGCCTGGAGTGTGGATATTACCGCCGCAGATACGCAGTATTTT. Its protein is CAWSVDITAADTQYF.

V usage is TRBV16 and J usage is TRBJ2-5; perhaps TRBD2 as D (6 bases). Trimming cost V 0 bases and J 3 bases, with 11 bases left between them. Per germline, CDR1 KGHSY and CDR2 FQNENV. The CDR3 totals 15 residues. CDR3 sequence: CASSQSGTGEETQYF. Here the CDR3 DNA reads TGTGCCAGCAGCCAATCGGGGACGGGAGAAGAGACCCAGTACTTC.

This clone was recorded only once. The genes are TRBV30 and TRBJ2-1; 7 bases align to TRBD2. Germline V gene sequence: CDR1 GTSNPN, CDR2 SVGIG (reference sequence). The V segment lost 8 bases and the J segment 2 bases; nucleotides outside the gene matches: 9. The CDR3 is 14 residues long. For the CDR3, the DNA is TGTGCCGGAGGAACTAGCGTAACCTACAATGAGCAGTTCTTC. Its translation: CAGGTSVTYNEQFF.

The genes are TRBV5-5 and TRBJ1-2; D is ambiguous. V gave up 5 bases and J gave up 8 bases, with 19 bases separating them. Germline assignment: CDR1 SGHKS and CDR2 YYEKEE (reference sequence). The CDR3 has 14 residues. The CDR3 bases are TGTGCCAGCAGGTCTATGTCAGAGTCTCACGGCTACACCTTC. Residues: CASRSMSESHGYTF.

This clone appeared once. This sequence joins TRBV5-5 and TRBJ2-2; TRBD1 matches at 7 bases. With 4 bases clipped from V and 5 bases from J, the junction kept 2 bases outside the gene matches. Germline loops: CDR1 SGHKS, CDR2 YYEKEE (reference sequence). The CDR3 totals 13 residues. The CDR3 sequence: CASSRDSTGELFF. CDR3 bases: TGTGCCAGCAGCCGGGACAGTACCGGGGAGCTGTTTTTT.

CDR3 nucleotide sequence: TGTGCCAGCAGCCAAACGGGCAGTGCCTACGAGCAGTACTTC. This gives the protein CASSQTGSAYEQYF. This chain uses TRBV7-9 with TRBJ2-7; D unresolved. The CDR3 covers 14 residues. The germline gives CDR1 SEHNR, CDR2 FQNEAQ (reference sequence). Trimming removed 5 bases from V and 2 bases from J, with 13 bases in between.